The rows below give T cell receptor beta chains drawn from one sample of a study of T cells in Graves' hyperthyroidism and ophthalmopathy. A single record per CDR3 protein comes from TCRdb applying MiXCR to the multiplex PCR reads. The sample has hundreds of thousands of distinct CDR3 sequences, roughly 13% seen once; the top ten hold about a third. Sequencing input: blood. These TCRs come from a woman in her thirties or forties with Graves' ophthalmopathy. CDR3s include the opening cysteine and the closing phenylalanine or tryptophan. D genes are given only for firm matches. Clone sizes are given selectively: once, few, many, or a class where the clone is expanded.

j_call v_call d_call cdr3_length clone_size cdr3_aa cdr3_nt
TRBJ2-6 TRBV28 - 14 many CASSSRGGANVLTF TGTGCCAGCAGCAGCCGAGGTGGGGCCAACGTCCTGACTTTC
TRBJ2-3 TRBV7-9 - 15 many CASSLGRGATDTQYF TGTGCCAGCAGCTTAGGTAGGGGGGCTACAGATACGCAGTATTTT
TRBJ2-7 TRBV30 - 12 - CAWTQGSYEQYF TGTGCCTGGACTCAGGGCTCCTACGAGCAGTACTTC
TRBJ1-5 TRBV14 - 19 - CASSSNIRGGGLSNQPQHF TGTGCCAGCAGCTCAAACATAAGGGGGGGGGGGCTAAGCAATCAGCCCCAGCATTTT
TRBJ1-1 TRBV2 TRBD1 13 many CASNRQGNTEAFF TGTGCCAGCAACCGACAGGGGAACACTGAAGCTTTCTTT
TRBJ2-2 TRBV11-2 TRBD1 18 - CASSPIKRQGRFTGELFF TGTGCCAGCAGCCCCATAAAACGACAGGGAAGGTTCACCGGGGAGCTGTTTTTT
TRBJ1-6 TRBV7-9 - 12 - CASSWGNSPLHF TGTGCCAGCAGCTGGGGCAATTCACCCCTCCACTTT
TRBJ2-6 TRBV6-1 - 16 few CASNVRRPSGANVLTF TGTGCCAGTAACGTTCGGCGGCCCTCTGGGGCCAACGTCCTGACTTTC
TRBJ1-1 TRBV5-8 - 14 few CASSSQGRGTEAFF TGTGCCAGCAGCAGCCAGGGAAGGGGGACTGAAGCTTTCTTT
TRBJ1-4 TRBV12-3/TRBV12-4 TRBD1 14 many CASRRQGSGEKLFF TGTGCCAGCAGGCGACAGGGAAGTGGTGAAAAACTGTTTTTT